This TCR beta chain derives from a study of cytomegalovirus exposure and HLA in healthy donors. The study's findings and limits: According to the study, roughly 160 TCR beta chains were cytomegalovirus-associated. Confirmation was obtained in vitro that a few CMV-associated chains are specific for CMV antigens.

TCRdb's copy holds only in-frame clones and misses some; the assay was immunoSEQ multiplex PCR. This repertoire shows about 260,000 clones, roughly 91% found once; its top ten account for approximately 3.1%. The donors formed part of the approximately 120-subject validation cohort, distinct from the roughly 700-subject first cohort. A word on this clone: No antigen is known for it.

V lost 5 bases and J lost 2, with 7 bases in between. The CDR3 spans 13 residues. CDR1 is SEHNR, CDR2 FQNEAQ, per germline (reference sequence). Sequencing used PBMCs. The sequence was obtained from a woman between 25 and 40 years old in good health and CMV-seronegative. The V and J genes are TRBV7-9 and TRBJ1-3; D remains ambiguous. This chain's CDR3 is CASSLSAGNTIYF. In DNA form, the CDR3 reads TGTGCCAGCAGCCTCTCGGCTGGAAACACCATATATTTT.